This T cell receptor (beta chain) was identified during a study of cytomegalovirus exposure and HLA in healthy donors. About the study: Previous work identified roughly 120 million unique TCR beta sequences from around 200 million T cells.

Study-wide results and limits: CMV serostatus stood as the only immune exposure information on hand.

The CDR3 spans 12 residues. In germline, CDR1 is GTSNPN, CDR2 SVGIG (reference sequence). Trimming took 3 bases from V and 2 from J, leaving 8 bases between them. The PCR was carried out with 60 Vbeta primers and 13 Jbeta primers. Generated by immunoSEQ multiplex PCR, the TCRdb table keeps only in-frame clones and is missing some. Among 100,000 to 150,000 clones listed, less than 85% were seen once. This clone was seen a single time. What it binds is unknown. The sequence came from a man younger than 35 in good health and CMV-seropositive. The specimen sequenced was PBMCs. The rearrangement joins TRBV30 to TRBJ2-7; D remains ambiguous. CDR3 nucleotides: TGTGCCTGGAGAACTAACGCCTACGAGCAGTACTTC. This gives the protein CAWRTNAYEQYF.